The entry that follows covers one TCR beta chain sequence. What it binds is unknown. Clones were read by immunoSEQ multiplex PCR, and TCRdb kept only the in-frame ones, dropping some. In the table there are about 59,000 clones, about nine tenths of which are singletons. CD4+ T cells from unexposed donors were obtained before the COVID-19 pandemic (2011-2018). CD4 enrichment then naive enrichment separated naive from memory CD4+ cells. V was cut by 4 bases and J by 10 bases, with 17 bases left in between. Germline CDR1 reads LNHNV; CDR2 reads YYDKDF (reference sequence). The CDR3 sequence is 14 residues long. The sample originates from a study of CD4 T cells in relation to SARS-CoV-2 and coronaviruses. General observations from the study: In roughly 65% of donors, memory CD4+ clonotypes crossrecognized SARS-CoV-2 and at least one common cold coronavirus spike. Monoreactive clones expanded significantly more to SARS-CoV-2 than crossreactive clones did.

This TCR was sampled from a human donor in good health. The sequenced sample was memory CD4+ T cells from PBMCs. The chain is built from TRBV15 and TRBJ2-1; possibly TRBD2 for D (7 bases). The CDR3: CATSTRAGAREQFF. The CDR3 DNA sequence: TGTGCCACCAGCACCCGGGCGGGGGCTCGGGAGCAGTTCTTC.